Listed here are 7 T cell receptor beta chains from one sample, sequenced in a study of beta chain features in type 1 diabetes. As every portion of the isolated RNA was reverse transcribed, the sequencing read expressed TCRB transcripts. Data came from immunoSEQ multiplex PCR; TCRdb stores just in-frame clones and leaves some out. The repertoire holds under 550,000 clones, more than 9.5% seen once, with approximately 0.045% in the top ten. Source material: naive CD4+ T cells from blood. The receptors stem from a woman aged 18-29 years in good health.

This chain joins TRBV7-2 and TRBJ2-3, with TRBD1 identical over 7 bases. The CDR3 is 15 residues long. J lost 5 bases, V lost 5 bases, and 10 bases had no gene match. Germline CDR1 is SGHTA and CDR2 is FQGNSA. CDR3 in amino acids: CASSPDRARRDTQYF. The DNA for the CDR3 is TGTGCCAGCAGCCCTGACAGGGCTCGAAGAGATACGCAGTATTTT.

This clone was counted only a few times. The chain employs TRBV7-2 and TRBJ2-3, with TRBD1 matching over 10 bases. The CDR3 length is 14 residues. Germline assignment: CDR1 SGHTA and CDR2 FQGNSA. The CDR3 region is CVDARDRGADTQYF. Written as DNA, the CDR3 is TGTGTTGACGCGAGGGACAGGGGAGCAGATACGCAGTATTTT.

This chain uses TRBV4-2 with TRBJ2-3; TRBD2 matches 14 bases. J gave up 2 bases and V 3 bases, and 10 bases lay outside the gene matches. Per germline, CDR1 LGHNA and CDR2 YNFKEQ. The CDR3 totals 19 residues. The CDR3 region has the DNA TGTGCCAGCAGCCACTCGGGGGGACTAGCGGGGGCCCTCACAGATACGCAGTATTTT. It specifies CASSHSGGLAGALTDTQYF.

In its sample, this clone was seen a few times. This sequence joins TRBV28 and TRBJ2-4, with D possibly being TRBD1 or TRBD2 (5 bases each). Germline assignment: CDR1 MDHEN and CDR2 SYDVKM. This CDR3 has 14 residues. V was shortened by 3 bases and J by 6 bases, with 12 bases between the two germline ends. CDR3 bases: TGTGCCAGCAGTTTTTCGGGGCCTTTAAACATTCAGTACTTC. It codes for CASSFSGPLNIQYF.

J is TRBJ2-5 and V is TRBV11-3; TRBD1 or TRBD2 may be the D gene (6 bases each). The germline V gene has CDR1 SGHNT and CDR2 YENEEA. CDR3 length: 12 residues. With 6 bases removed from V and 4 bases from J, the gap between germline ends came to 9 bases. The CDR3 DNA is TGTGCCAGCAGGGGGGGCGGAGAGACCCAGTACTTC. Encoded protein: CASRGGGETQYF.

The CDR3 protein is CASSQTGEDNEQFF. As DNA, the CDR3 is TGTGCCAGCAGCCAAACGGGGGAGGACAATGAGCAGTTCTTC. V gene TRBV7-2 combines with J gene TRBJ2-1, with D perhaps matching TRBD2 (6 bases). Germline assignment: CDR1 SGHTA and CDR2 FQGNSA. Trimming shortened V by 5 bases and J by 5 bases, and 13 bases separated the two germline ends. The CDR3 extends over 14 amino acids.

In this sample, this clone turned up a few times. The V and J genes are TRBV15 and TRBJ1-5; D uncertain. Germline-derived CDR1 and CDR2 are LNHNV and YYDKDF (reference sequence). The CDR3 is made up of 16 amino acids. Trimming removed 1 base from V and 0 bases from J, with 10 bases in between. In nucleotides, the CDR3 is TGTGCCACCAGCAGAGCAGACGTCTATAGCAATCAGCCCCAGCATTTT. Translating gives CATSRADVYSNQPQHF.